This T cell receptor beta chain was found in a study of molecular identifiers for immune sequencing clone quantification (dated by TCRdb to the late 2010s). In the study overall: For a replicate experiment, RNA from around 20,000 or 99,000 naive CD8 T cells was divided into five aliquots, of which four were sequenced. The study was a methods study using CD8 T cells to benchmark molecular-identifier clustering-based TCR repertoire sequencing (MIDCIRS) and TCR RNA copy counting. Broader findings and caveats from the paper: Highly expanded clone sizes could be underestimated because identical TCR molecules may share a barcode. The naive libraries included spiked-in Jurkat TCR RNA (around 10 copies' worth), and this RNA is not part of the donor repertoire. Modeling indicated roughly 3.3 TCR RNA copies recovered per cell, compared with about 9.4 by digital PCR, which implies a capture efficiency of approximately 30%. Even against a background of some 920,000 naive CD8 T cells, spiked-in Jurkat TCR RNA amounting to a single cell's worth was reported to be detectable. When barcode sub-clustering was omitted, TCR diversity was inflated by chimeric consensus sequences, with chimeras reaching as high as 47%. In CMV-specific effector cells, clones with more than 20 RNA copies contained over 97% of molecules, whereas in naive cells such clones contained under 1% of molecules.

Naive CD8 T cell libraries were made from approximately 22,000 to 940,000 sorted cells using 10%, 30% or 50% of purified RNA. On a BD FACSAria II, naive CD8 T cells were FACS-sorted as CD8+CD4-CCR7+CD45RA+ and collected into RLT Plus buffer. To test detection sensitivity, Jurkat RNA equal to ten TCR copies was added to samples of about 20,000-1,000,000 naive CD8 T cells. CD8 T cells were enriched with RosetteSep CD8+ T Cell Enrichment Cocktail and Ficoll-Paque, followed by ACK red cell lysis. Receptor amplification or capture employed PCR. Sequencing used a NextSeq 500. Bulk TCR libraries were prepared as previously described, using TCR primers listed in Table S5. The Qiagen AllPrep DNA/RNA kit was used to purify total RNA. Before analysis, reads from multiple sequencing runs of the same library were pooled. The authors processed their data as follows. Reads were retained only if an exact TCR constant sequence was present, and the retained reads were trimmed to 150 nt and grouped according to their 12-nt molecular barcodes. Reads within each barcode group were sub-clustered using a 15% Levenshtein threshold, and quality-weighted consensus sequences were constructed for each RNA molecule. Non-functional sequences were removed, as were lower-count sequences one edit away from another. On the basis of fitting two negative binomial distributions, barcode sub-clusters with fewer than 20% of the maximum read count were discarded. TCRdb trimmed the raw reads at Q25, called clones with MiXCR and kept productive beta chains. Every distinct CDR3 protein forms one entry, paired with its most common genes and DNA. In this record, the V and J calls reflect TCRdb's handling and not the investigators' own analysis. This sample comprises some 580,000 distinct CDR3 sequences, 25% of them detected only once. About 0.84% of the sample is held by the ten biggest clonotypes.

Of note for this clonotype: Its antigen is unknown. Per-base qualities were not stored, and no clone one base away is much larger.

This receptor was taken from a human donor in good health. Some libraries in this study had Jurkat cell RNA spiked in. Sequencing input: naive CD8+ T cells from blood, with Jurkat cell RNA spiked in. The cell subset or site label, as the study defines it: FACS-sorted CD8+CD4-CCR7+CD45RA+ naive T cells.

Here is the DNA: TGTGCCAGCAGCCTTTTAGGGGACAGGGGCCCCCCGAGGGTCACTGAAGCTTTCTTT. This codes for CASSLLGDRGPPRVTEAFF. This sequence uses TRBV11-3 and TRBJ1-1; the junction holds 10 bases that match TRBD1. The germline V gene supplies CDR1 SGHNT and CDR2 YENEEA. The V end gives up 5 bases and the J end 4 bases, leaving 19 bases in the junction not matched to a gene. The CDR3 spans 19 residues, from the cysteine through the phenylalanine. CDR3 DNA only is kept here, 57 bases in frame from base 1.